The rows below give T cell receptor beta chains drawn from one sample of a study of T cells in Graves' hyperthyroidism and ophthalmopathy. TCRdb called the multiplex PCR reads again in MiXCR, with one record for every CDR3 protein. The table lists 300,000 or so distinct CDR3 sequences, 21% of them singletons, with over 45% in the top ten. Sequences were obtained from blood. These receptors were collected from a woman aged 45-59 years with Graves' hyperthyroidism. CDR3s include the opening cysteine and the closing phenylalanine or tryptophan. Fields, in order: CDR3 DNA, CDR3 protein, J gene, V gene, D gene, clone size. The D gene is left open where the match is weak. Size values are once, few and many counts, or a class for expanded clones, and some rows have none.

TGTGCCAGCAGCTCAAGTGGACTAGCGGGAGGTTTTTCCTACAATGAGCAGTTCTTC,CASSSSGLAGGFSYNEQFF,TRBJ2-1,TRBV14,TRBD2,.
TGCAGTGCTACCGGATCCGGGACAGGGTATTATTCACCCCTCCACTTT,CSATGSGTGYYSPLHF,TRBJ1-6,TRBV20-1,TRBD1,.
TGTGTCAGCATGAGCAGGCCCAATGAAAAACTGTTTTTT,CVSMSRPNEKLFF,TRBJ1-4,TRBV2,.,few
TGTGCCAGCACCCTGGACGGAAACACTGAAGCTTTCTTT,CASTLDGNTEAFF,TRBJ1-1,TRBV6-1,.,many
TGCGCCAGCAGAGGACAGGGGAGGGATACGCAGTATTTT,CASRGQGRDTQYF,TRBJ2-3,TRBV5-1,TRBD1,.
TGTGCCATCGCTACTCTCTACAATGAGCAGTTCTTC,CAIATLYNEQFF,TRBJ2-1,TRBV10-3,.,few
TGTGCCATCAGTGACCGGGTGGATACGCAGTATTTT,CAISDRVDTQYF,TRBJ2-3,TRBV10-3,.,few
TGTGCCAGCAGCCCTAGGGGACAGGGAGTTAATCAGCCCCAGCATTTT,CASSPRGQGVNQPQHF,TRBJ1-5,TRBV5-5,TRBD1,.
TGCGCCAGCAGCCGGGGAGACTTAAACTATGGCTACACCTTC,CASSRGDLNYGYTF,TRBJ1-2,TRBV5-1,.,few
TGCAGTGCTAGAGACCCCGGACACCATTCTGGAAACACCATATATTTT,CSARDPGHHSGNTIYF,TRBJ1-3,TRBV20-1,.,.
TGTGCCAGCAGCTTCAAAACGGGAGTGAGCTCCTACGAGCAGTACTTC,CASSFKTGVSSYEQYF,TRBJ2-7,TRBV11-3,.,many